This section outlines one T cell receptor (beta chain) sequence together with its context. This record belongs to a study of technical replicates of blood from a few donors. Generated by immunoSEQ multiplex PCR, the TCRdb table keeps only in-frame clones and is missing some. The table has 45,000 to 65,000 clones, around 94% seen once. V shed 3 bases and J shed 0 bases, with 13 bases lying between them. The CDR3 is 16 residues long. Germline loops: CDR1 SGHRS, CDR2 YFSETQ. This chain joins TRBV5-1 and TRBJ1-3; TRBD1 is a possible D gene (6 bases). The sequencing input was T cells isolated from PBMCs. This receptor was obtained from a human donor in good health. The CDR3 protein is CASSSSDSYSGNTIYF. The CDR3 DNA is TGCGCCAGCAGCTCATCGGACAGCTACTCTGGAAACACCATATATTTT.